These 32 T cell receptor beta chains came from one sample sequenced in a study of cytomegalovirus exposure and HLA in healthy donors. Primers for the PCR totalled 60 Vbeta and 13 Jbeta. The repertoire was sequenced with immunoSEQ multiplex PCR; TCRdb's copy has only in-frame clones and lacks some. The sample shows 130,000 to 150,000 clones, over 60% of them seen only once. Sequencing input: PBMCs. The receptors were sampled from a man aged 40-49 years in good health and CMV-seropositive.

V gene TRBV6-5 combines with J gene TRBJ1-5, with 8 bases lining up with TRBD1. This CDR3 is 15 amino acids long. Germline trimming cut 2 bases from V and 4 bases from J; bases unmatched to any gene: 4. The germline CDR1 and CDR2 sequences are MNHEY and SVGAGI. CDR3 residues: CASSYDRGGNQPQHF. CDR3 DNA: TGTGCCAGCAGTTACGACAGGGGCGGGAATCAGCCCCAGCATTTT.

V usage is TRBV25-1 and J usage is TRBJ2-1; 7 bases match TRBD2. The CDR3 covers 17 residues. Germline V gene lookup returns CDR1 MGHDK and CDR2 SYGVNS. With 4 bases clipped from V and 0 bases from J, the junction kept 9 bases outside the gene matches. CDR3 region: CASSAALSGASYNEQFF. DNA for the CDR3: TGTGCCAGCAGTGCAGCCTTAAGCGGGGCCTCCTACAATGAGCAGTTCTTC.

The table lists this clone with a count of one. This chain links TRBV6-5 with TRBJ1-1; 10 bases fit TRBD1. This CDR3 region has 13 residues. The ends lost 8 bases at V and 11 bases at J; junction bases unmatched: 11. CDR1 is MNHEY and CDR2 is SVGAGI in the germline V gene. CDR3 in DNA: TGTGCCAGCGTCTCAGGGACAGGGGTTCGGGCTTTCTTT. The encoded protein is CASVSGTGVRAFF.

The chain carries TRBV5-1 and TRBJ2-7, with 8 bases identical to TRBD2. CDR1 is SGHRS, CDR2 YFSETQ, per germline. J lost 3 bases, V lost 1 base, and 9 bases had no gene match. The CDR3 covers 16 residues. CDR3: CASSLWSGSASYEQYF. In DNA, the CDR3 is TGCGCCAGCAGCTTGTGGAGCGGGAGCGCCAGCTACGAGCAGTACTTC.

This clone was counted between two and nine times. The CDR3 is CASSPMDSPNEKLFF. The CDR3, as DNA: TGCGCCAGCAGCCCGATGGACAGCCCTAATGAAAAACTGTTTTTT. V usage is TRBV5-1 and J usage is TRBJ1-4, with a weak D call TRBD1 (6 bases). Trimming cost V 4 bases and J 3 bases, with 13 bases left between them. CDR3 length: 15 amino acids. CDR1 and CDR2 (germline): SGHRS, YFSETQ.

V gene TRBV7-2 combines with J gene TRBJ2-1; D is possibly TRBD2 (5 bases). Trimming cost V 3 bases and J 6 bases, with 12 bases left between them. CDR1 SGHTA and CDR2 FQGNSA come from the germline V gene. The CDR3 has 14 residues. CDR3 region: CASSFYGESNEQFF. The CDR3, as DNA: TGTGCCAGCAGCTTTTACGGGGAAAGCAATGAGCAGTTCTTC. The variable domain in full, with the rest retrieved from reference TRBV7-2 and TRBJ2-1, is GAGVSQSPSNKVTEKGKDVELRCDPISGHTALYWYRQSLGQGLEFLIYFQGNSAPDKSGLPSDRFSAERTGGSVSTLTIQRTQQEDSAVYLCASSFYGESNEQFFGPGTRLTVL.

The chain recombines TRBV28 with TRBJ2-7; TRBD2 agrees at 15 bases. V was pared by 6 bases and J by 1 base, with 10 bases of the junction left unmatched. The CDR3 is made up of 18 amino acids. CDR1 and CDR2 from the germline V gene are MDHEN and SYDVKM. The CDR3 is CASSKIRTSGRGSYEQYF. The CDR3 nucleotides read TGTGCCAGCAGCAAAATCCGGACTAGCGGGAGGGGTTCCTACGAGCAGTACTTC.

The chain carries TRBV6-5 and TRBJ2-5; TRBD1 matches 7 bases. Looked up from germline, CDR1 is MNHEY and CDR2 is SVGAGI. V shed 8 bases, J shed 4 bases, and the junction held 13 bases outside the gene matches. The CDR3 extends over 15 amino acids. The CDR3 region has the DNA TGTGCCAGCGCGTTAAGACAGGGACGTTCAGAGACCCAGTACTTC. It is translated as CASALRQGRSETQYF.

The CDR3 DNA follows: TGTGCCAGCAGCGAGATAGCTAACTATGGCTACACCTTC. Amino acid sequence: CASSEIANYGYTF. The chain couples TRBV5-4 to TRBJ1-2, with D hard to call. This CDR3 has 13 amino acids. The V gene lost 4 bases and the J gene lost 0 bases, with 7 bases spanning the gap. Germline CDR1 SGHNT, CDR2 YYREEE (reference sequence). Complete variable domain (other parts from reference TRBV5-4 and TRBJ1-2): ETGVTQSPTHLIKTRGQQVTLRCSSQSGHNTVSWYQQALGQGPQFIFQYYREEENGRGNFPPRFSGLQFPNYSSELNVNALELDDSALYLCASSEIANYGYTFGSGTRLTVV.

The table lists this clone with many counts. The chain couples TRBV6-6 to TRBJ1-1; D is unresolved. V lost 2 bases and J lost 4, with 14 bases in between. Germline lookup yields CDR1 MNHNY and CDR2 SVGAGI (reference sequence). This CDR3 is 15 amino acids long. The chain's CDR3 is CASSYGKRSGTEAFF. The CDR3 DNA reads TGTGCCAGCAGTTACGGTAAACGCTCCGGCACTGAAGCTTTCTTT.

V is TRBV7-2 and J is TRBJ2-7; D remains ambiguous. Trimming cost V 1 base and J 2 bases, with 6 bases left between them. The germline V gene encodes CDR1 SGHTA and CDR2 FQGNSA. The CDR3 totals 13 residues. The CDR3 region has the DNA TGTGCCAGCAGCTTAGGCCGGGCCTACGAGCAGTACTTC. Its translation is CASSLGRAYEQYF.

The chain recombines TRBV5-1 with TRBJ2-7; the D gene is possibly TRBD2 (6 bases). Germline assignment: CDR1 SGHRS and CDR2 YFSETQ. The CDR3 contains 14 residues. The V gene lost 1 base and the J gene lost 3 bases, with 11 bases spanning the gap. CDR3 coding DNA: TGCGCCAGCAGCTTGCCGGGAGCGGACTACGAGCAGTACTTC. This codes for CASSLPGADYEQYF.

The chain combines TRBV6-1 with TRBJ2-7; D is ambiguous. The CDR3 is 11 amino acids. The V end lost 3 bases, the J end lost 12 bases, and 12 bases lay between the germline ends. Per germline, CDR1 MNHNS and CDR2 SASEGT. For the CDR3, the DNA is TGTGCCAGCAGTGACCTCAGGCAGATGTACTTC. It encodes CASSDLRQMYF.

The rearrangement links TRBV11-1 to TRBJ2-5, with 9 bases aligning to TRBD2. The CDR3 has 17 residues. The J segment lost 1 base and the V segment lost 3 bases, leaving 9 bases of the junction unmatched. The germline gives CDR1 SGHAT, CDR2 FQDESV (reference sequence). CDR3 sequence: CASSFDSQREVQETQYF. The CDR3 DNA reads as TGTGCCAGCAGCTTTGATTCCCAGCGGGAGGTCCAAGAGACCCAGTACTTC.

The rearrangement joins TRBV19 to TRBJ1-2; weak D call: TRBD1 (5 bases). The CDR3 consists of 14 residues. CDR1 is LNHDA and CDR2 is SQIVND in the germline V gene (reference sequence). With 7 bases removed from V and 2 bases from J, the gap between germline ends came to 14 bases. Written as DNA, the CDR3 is TGTGCCAGTAAGGGGCCCCTCGGGAACTATGGCTACACCTTC. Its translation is CASKGPLGNYGYTF.

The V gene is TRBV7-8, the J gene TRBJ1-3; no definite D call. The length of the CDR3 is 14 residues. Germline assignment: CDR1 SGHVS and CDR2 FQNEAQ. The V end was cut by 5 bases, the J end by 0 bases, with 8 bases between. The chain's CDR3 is CASSPGLSGNTIYF. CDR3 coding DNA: TGTGCCAGCAGCCCAGGCCTCTCTGGAAACACCATATATTTT.

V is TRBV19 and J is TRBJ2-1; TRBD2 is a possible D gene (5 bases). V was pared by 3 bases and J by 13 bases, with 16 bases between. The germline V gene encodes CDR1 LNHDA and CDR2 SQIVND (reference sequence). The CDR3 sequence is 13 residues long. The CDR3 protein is CASSIREGLDQFF. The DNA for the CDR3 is TGTGCCAGTAGTATCCGAGAGGGATTGGATCAGTTCTTC.

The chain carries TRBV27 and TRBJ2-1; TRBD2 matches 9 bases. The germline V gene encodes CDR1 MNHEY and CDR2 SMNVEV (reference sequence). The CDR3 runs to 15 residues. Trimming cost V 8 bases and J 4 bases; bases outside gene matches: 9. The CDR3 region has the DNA TGTGCCAGCCGACCCGTAGCGGGGGAGTACAATGAGCAGTTCTTC. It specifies CASRPVAGEYNEQFF.

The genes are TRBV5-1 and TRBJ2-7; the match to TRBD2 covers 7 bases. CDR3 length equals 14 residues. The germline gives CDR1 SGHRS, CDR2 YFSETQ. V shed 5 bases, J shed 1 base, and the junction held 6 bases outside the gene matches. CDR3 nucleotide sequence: TGCGCCAGCAGGACCGGGACTACATCCTACGAGCAGTACTTC. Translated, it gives CASRTGTTSYEQYF.

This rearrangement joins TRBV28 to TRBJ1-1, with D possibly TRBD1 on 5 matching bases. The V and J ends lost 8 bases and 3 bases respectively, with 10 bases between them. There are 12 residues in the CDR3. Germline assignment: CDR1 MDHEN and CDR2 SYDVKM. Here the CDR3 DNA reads TGTGCCAGCGGCAGGGTCTACACTGAAGCTTTCTTT. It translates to CASGRVYTEAFF.

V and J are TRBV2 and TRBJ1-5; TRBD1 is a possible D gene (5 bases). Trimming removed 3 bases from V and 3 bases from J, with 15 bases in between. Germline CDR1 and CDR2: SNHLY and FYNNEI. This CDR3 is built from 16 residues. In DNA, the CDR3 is TGTGCCAGCAGTGAGCGTCAGGGTAAAATCAATCAGCCCCAGCATTTT. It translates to CASSERQGKINQPQHF.

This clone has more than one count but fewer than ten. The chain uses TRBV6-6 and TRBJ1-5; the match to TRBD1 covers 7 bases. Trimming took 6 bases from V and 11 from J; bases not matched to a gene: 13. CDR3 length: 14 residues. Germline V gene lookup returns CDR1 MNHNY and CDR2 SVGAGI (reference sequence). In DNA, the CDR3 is TGTGCCAGCAGAATTACAGGGACAGAATGGTCCCAGCATTTT. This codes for CASRITGTEWSQHF.

The CDR3 spells CASSLGDRGMSDTQYF. The CDR3 nucleotides are TGCGCCAGCAGCTTGGGGGACAGGGGGATGTCAGATACGCAGTATTTT. The V gene is TRBV5-1, the J gene TRBJ2-3, with 11 bases aligning to TRBD1. V trimming: 0 bases; J trimming: 4 bases; junction bases outside the gene matches: 4. Germline CDR1 reads SGHRS; CDR2 reads YFSETQ. This CDR3 is 16 amino acids long.

The CDR3 protein is CASSLSTGGNQPQHF. The CDR3 nucleotides are TGTGCCAGCAGTTTAAGTACCGGGGGCAATCAGCCCCAGCATTTT. The chain uses TRBV27 and TRBJ1-5; D unresolved. Trimming cost V 2 bases and J 2 bases, with 10 bases left between them. This CDR3 is 15 amino acids long. Germline CDR1 is MNHEY and CDR2 is SMNVEV (reference sequence).

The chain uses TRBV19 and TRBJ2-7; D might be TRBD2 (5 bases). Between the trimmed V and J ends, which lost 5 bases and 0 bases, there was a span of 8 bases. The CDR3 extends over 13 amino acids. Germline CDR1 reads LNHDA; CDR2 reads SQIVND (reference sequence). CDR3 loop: CASSGGSSYEQYF. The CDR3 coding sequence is TGTGCCAGTAGTGGTGGGAGCTCCTACGAGCAGTACTTC. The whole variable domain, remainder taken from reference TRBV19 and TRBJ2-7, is DGGITQSPKYLFRKEGQNVTLSCEQNLNHDAMYWYRQDPGQGLRLIYYSQIVNDFQKGDIAEGYSVSREKKESFPLTVTSAQKNPTAFYLCASSGGSSYEQYFGPGTRLTVT.

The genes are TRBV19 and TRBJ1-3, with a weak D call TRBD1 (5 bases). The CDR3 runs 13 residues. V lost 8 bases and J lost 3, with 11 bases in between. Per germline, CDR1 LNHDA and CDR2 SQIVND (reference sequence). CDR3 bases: TGTGCCAGTGACCAGGGAAGTGGAAACACCATATATTTT. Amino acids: CASDQGSGNTIYF.

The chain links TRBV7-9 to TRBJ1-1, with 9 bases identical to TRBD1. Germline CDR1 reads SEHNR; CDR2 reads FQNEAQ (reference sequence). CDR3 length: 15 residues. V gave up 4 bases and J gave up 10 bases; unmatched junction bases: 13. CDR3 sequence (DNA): TGTGCCAGCAGCTCCATAATAGGGACAGGGTTTAGAGCTTTCTTT. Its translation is CASSSIIGTGFRAFF. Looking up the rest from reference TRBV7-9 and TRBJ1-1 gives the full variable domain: DTGVSQNPRHKITKRGQNVTFRCDPISEHNRLYWYRQTLGQGPEFLTYFQNEAQLEKSRLLSDRFSAERPKGSFSTLEIQRTEQGDSAMYLCASSSIIGTGFRAFFGQGTRLTVV.

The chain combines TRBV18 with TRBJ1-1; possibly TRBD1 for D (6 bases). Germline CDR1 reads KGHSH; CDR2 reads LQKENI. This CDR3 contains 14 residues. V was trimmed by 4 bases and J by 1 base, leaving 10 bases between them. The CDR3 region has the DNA TGTGCCAGCTCACGGATGACAGGGAACACTGAAGCTTTCTTT. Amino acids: CASSRMTGNTEAFF.

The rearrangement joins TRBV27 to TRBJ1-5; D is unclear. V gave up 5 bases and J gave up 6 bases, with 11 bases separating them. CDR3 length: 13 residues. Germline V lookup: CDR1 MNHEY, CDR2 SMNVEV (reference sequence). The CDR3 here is CASSRTLGQPQHF. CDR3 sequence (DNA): TGTGCCAGCAGTCGAACCCTAGGTCAGCCCCAGCATTTT.

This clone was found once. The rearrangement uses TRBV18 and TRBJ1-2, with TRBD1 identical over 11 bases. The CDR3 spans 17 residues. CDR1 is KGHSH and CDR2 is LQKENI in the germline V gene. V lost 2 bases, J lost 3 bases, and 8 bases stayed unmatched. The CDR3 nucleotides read TGTGCCAGCTCACCAAGCACGGACAGGGGGCTCGACTATGGCTACACCTTC. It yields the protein CASSPSTDRGLDYGYTF.

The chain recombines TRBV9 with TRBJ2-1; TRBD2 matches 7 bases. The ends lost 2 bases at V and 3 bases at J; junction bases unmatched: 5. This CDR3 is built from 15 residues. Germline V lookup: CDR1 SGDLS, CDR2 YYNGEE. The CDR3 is CASSVWSSGYNEQFF. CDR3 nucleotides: TGTGCCAGCAGCGTGTGGTCTAGCGGCTACAATGAGCAGTTCTTC.

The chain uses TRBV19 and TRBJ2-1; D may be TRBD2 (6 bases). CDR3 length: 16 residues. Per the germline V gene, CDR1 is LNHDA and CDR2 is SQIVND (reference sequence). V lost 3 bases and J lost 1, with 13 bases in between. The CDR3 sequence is CASSIGSGLSYNEQFF. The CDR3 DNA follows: TGTGCCAGTAGTATTGGAAGCGGACTATCCTACAATGAGCAGTTCTTC. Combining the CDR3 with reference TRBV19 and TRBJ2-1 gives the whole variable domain DGGITQSPKYLFRKEGQNVTLSCEQNLNHDAMYWYRQDPGQGLRLIYYSQIVNDFQKGDIAEGYSVSREKKESFPLTVTSAQKNPTAFYLCASSIGSGLSYNEQFFGPGTRLTVL.